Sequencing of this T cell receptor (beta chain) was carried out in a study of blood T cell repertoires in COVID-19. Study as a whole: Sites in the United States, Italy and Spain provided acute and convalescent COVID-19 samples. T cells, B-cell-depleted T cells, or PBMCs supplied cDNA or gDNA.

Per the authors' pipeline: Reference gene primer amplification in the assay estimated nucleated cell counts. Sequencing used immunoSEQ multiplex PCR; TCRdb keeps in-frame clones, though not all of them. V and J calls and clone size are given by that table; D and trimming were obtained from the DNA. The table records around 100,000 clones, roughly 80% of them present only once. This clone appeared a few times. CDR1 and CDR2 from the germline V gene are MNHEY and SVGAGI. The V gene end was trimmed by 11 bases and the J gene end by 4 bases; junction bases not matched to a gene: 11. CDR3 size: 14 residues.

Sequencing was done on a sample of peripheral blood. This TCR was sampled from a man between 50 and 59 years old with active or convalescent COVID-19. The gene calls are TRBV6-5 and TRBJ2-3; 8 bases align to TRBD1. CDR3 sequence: CAGQGFLSSDTQYF. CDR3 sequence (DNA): TGTGCCGGACAGGGATTTTTGTCATCAGATACGCAGTATTTT.